This T cell receptor beta chain was retrieved from a study of T-cell reconstitution after alpha-beta-depleted transplantation in children. Notes on the study in general: Where alpha-beta T cells came from about two months after transplant was reportedly several hundred expanded graft clones.

Ten or more counts support this clonotype. Its antigen is not identified. It was with unique molecular identifiers that the TCRbeta library was prepared. One entry per CDR3 protein results from TCRdb running MiXCR on the PCR reads. This table has approximately 170,000 distinct CDR3 sequences, around 10% appearing once. Sequenced here: PBMCs, sampled before TCRalphabeta/CD19-depleted stem cell transplant. The sequence came from a boy between 2 and 15 years old with acute myeloid leukemia, due to receive a stem cell transplant.

The CDR3 sequence: CASRKARAGELFF. CDR3 in DNA: TGTGCCAGCAGAAAAGCCAGGGCCGGGGAGCTGTTTTTT. The chain combines TRBV6-1 with TRBJ2-2; tentatively, D is TRBD1 (5 bases). The germline V and J ends were trimmed by 6 bases and 6 bases, with 11 bases remaining between them. Germline values: CDR1 MNHNS, CDR2 SASEGT. The CDR3 covers 13 residues.